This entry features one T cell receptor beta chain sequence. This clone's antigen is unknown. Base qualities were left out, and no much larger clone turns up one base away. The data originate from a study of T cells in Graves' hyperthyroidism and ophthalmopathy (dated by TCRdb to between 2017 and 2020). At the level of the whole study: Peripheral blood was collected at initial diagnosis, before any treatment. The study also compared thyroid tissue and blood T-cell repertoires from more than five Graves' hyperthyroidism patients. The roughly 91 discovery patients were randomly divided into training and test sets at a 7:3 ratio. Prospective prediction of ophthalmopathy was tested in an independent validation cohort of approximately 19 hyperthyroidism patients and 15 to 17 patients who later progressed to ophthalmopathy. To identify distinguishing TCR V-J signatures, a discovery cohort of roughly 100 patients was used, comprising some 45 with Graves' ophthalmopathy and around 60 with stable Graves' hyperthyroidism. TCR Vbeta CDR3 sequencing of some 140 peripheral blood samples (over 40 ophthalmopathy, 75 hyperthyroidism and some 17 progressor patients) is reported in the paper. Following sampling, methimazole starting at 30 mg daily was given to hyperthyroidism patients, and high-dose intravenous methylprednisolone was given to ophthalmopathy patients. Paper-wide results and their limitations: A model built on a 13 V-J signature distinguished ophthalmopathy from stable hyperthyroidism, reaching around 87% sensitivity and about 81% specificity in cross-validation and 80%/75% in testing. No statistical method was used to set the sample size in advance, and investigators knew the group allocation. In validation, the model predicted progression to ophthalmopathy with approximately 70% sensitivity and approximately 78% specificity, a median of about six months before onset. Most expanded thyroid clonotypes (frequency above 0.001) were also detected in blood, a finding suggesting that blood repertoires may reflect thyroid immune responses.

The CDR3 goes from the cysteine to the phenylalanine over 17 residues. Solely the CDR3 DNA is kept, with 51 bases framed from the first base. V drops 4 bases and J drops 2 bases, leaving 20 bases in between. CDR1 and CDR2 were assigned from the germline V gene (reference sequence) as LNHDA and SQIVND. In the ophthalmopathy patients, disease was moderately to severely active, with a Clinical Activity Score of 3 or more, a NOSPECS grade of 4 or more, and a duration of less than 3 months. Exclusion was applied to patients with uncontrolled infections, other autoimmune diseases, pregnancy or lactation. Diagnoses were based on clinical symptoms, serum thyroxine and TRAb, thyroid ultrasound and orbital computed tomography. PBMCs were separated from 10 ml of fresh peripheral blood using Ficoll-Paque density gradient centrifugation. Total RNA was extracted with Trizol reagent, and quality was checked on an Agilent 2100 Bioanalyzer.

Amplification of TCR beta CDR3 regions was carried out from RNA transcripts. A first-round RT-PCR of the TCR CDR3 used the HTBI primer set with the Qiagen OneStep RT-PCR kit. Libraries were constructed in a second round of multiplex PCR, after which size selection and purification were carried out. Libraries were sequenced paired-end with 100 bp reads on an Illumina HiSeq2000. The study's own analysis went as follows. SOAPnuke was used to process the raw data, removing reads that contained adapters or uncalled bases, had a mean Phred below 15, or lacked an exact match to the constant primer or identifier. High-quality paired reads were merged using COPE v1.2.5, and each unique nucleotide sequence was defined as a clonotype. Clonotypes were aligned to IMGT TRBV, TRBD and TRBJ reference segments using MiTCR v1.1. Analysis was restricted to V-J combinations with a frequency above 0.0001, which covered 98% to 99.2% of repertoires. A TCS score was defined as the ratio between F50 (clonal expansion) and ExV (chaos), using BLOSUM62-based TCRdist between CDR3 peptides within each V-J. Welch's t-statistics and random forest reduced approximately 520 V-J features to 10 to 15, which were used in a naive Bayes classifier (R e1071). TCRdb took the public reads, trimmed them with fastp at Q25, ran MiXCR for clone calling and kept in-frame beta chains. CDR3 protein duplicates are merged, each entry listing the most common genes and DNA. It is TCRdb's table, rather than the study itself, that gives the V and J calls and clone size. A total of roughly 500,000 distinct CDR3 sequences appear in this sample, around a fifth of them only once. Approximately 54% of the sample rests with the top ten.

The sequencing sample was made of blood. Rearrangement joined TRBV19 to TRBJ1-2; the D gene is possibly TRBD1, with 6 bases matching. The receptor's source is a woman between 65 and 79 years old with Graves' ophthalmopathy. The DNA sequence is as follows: TGTGCCAGTAGTACCGGGCTCAGGGGATGGGGAAACTATGGCTACACCTTC. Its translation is CASSTGLRGWGNYGYTF.